There are many counts of the clone carrying this T cell receptor (beta chain). The data are from a study of T-cell reconstitution after alpha-beta-depleted transplantation in children. The CDR3 runs 15 residues. CDR1 SNHLY and CDR2 FYNNEI come from the germline V gene. Trimming took 6 bases from V and 0 from J, leaving 12 bases between them. This sample's TCRbeta library carried unique molecular identifier barcodes. From the PCR reads, TCRdb called clonotypes with MiXCR, one entry per CDR3 protein. The repertoire has more than 200,000 distinct CDR3 sequences, 9.7% of them found once; the top ten carry 5% to 5.5%.

The clonotype was recovered from a human donor who donated a stem cell graft to a child with SCID. The specimen comprised PBMCs from the stem cell graft donor, sampled from the stem cell graft. The J gene is TRBJ1-5, the V gene TRBV2; TRBD1 is a possible D gene (6 bases). CDR3 sequence reads: CASSKGGPSNQPQHF. CDR3 coding DNA: TGTGCCAGCAGCAAGGGGGGTCCTAGCAATCAGCCCCAGCATTTT.